This T cell receptor (beta chain) was sequenced in a study of T-cell reconstitution after alpha-beta-depleted transplantation in children. TCRbeta library preparation incorporated unique molecular identifiers. TCRdb re-derived calls from the PCR reads in MiXCR, one entry per CDR3 protein. The repertoire holds 120,000 or so distinct CDR3 sequences, with around a tenth as singletons. This clonotype was counted at least ten times. The CDR3 is 16 amino acids. CDR1 SGHTA and CDR2 FQGNSA come from the germline V gene. Deletions cut 5 bases from V and 4 bases from J, with 18 bases between. The chain couples TRBV7-2 to TRBJ1-5; TRBD1 might be the D (6 bases). Source: PBMCs from the stem cell graft donor, taken from the stem cell graft. The receptor's source is a human donor who donated a stem cell graft to a child with acute lymphoblastic leukemia. The CDR3 loop reads CASSPGQLVANQPQHF. The DNA for the CDR3 is TGTGCCAGCAGCCCGGGACAACTAGTAGCAAATCAGCCCCAGCATTTT.